This TCR beta chain was profiled in a study of cytomegalovirus exposure and HLA in healthy donors. Study overall: There were some 120 million unique TCR beta sequences, drawn from about 200 million T cells, in an earlier analysis. Study-level findings and limits: There were several of the most significant clusters that appeared linked to common viral pathogens in a later analysis. Per a prior analysis, the majority of TCR beta V segments were productive roughly 87% or roughly 30% of the time. Exclusion as indistinguishable affected some V segments, including TRBV6-2 and TRBV6-3.

The PCR contained 60 Vbeta and 13 Jbeta primers. Profiled with immunoSEQ multiplex PCR; TCRdb holds only in-frame clones, not every one. The sample holds 95,000 to 150,000 clones; around 66% are singletons and the top ten take 1.5%. The CDR3 has 16 residues. The V segment lost 6 bases and the J segment 9 bases; nucleotides outside the gene matches: 12. Germline V gene sequence: CDR1 SNHLY, CDR2 FYNNEI. In the case of this clone: What it binds is not known.

The sequence was obtained from a man aged 18 to 29 in good health and CMV-seronegative. This rearrangement joins TRBV2 to TRBJ2-3; the match to TRBD2 covers 13 bases. Sequencing was done on a sample of PBMCs. CDR3 protein: CASSAFTSGGGGTQYF. The DNA for the CDR3 is TGTGCCAGCAGCGCATTCACTAGCGGGGGGGGCGGAACGCAGTATTTT.